Shown below are 8 T cell receptor beta chains from a single sample sequenced in a study of blood T cell repertoires in COVID-19. The data were produced by immunoSEQ multiplex PCR, yet TCRdb's version contains in-frame clones alone and is incomplete. The table lists roughly 80,000 clones, more than 65% of them singletons, with over 9.5% in the top ten. Sample: peripheral blood. These receptors came from an elderly man with acute or convalescent COVID-19.

The chain employs TRBV19 and TRBJ2-7; TRBD1 might be the D (5 bases). The length of the CDR3 is 13 residues. Germline V lookup: CDR1 LNHDA, CDR2 SQIVND (reference sequence). The V and J ends lost 0 bases and 4 bases respectively, with 7 bases between them. The CDR3 sequence is CASSIDHRYEQYF. In nucleotides, the CDR3 is TGTGCCAGTAGTATAGATCACAGGTACGAGCAGTACTTC.

This chain links TRBV6-6 with TRBJ2-1, with 10 bases identical to TRBD1. This CDR3 contains 14 residues. CDR1 and CDR2 (germline): MNHNY, SVGAGI (reference sequence). V lost 5 bases and J lost 9; bases outside the gene matches: 7. As DNA, the CDR3 is TGTGCCAGCAGTAATGGACAGGGGGTAGCTGAGCAGTTCTTC. This translates into CASSNGQGVAEQFF.

This rearrangement joins TRBV5-1 to TRBJ2-5, with 9 bases fitting TRBD2. Unmatched junction bases numbered 5, after V lost 0 bases and J lost 5 bases. CDR1 SGHRS and CDR2 YFSETQ come from the germline V gene. The CDR3 sequence is 15 residues long. The CDR3 DNA is TGCGCCAGCAGCTTGGATGCGGGGGGGCGGGAGACCCAGTACTTC. Its protein product is CASSLDAGGRETQYF.

The chain joins TRBV5-1 to TRBJ2-2; 10 positions match TRBD1. The V segment lost 4 bases and the J segment 5 bases; nucleotides outside the gene matches: 2. Germline values: CDR1 SGHRS, CDR2 YFSETQ. This CDR3 has 14 amino acids. The CDR3 loop is CASSPGQGTGELFF. The CDR3 bases are TGCGCCAGCAGCCCGGGACAGGGGACCGGGGAGCTGTTTTTT.

V is TRBV14 and J is TRBJ1-4, with a possible D match to TRBD1 (6 bases). The CDR3 has 14 residues. V was shortened by 0 bases and J by 10 bases, with 12 bases between the two germline ends. Per germline, CDR1 SGHDN and CDR2 FVKESK. CDR3 sequence (DNA): TGTGCCAGCAGCCAAGATAGGACAGTTGGAAAACTGTTTTTT. Its protein product is CASSQDRTVGKLFF.

The V and J genes are TRBV6-5 and TRBJ2-7; D perhaps matches TRBD2 (5 bases). This CDR3 has 15 amino acids. The V gene lost 5 bases and the J gene lost 3 bases, with 17 bases spanning the gap. Germline V gives CDR1 MNHEY, CDR2 SVGAGI. The CDR3, as DNA: TGTGCCAGCAGTATTGAAATTGGAGGATACTACGAGCAGTACTTC. It yields the protein CASSIEIGGYYEQYF.

This clone was observed a single time. The chain combines TRBV5-4 with TRBJ2-6; TRBD1 is a possible D gene (5 bases). V shed 3 bases and J shed 2 bases, with 12 bases lying between them. Germline loops: CDR1 SGHNT, CDR2 YYREEE (reference sequence). CDR3 size: 16 residues. CDR3 coding DNA: TGTGCCAGCAGCTACGTCAGGGAAACTGGGGCCAACGTCCTGACTTTC. Its protein is CASSYVRETGANVLTF.

The chain employs TRBV5-1 and TRBJ2-7; 8 nucleotides align to TRBD2. Looked up from germline, CDR1 is SGHRS and CDR2 is YFSETQ. Losses at the gene ends were 1 base for V and 0 bases for J; bases not matched to a gene: 3. This CDR3 is built from 15 residues. The CDR3 region has the DNA TGCGCCAGCAGCTTGACCGGGACTAGCTCCTACGAGCAGTACTTC. It yields the protein CASSLTGTSSYEQYF.